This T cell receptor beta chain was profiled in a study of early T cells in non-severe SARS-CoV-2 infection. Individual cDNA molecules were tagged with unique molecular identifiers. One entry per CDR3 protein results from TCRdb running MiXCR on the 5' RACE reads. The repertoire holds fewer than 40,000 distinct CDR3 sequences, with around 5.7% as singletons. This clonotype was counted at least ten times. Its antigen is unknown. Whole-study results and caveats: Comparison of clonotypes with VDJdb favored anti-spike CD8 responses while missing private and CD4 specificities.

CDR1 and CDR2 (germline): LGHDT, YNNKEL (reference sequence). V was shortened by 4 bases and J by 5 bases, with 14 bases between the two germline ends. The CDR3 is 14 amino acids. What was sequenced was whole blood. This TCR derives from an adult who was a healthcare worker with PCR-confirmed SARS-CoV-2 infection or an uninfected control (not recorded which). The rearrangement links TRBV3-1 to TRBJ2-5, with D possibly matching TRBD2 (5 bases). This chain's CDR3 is CASSPGYVGETQYF. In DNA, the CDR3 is TGTGCCAGCAGCCCGGGGTACGTGGGGGAGACCCAGTACTTC.